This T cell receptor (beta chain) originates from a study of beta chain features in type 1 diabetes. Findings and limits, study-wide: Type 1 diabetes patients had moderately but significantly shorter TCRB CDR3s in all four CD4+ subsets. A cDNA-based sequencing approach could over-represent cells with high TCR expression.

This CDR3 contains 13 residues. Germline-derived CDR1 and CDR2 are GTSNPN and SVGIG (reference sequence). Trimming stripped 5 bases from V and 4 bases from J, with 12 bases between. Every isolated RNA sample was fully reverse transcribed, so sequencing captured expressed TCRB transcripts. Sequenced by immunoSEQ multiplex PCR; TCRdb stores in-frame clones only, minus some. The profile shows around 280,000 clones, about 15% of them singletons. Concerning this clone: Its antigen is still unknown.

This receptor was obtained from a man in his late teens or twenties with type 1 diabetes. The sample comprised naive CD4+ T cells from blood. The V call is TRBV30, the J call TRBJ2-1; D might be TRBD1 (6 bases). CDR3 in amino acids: CAWAIDRYNEQFF. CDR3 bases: TGTGCCTGGGCTATCGACAGGTACAATGAGCAGTTCTTC.